This TCR beta chain was captured in a study of shared clonotypes between healthy human individuals. CDR3 length: 13 residues. CDR1 SGHKS and CDR2 YYEKEE come from the germline V gene (reference sequence). The V and J ends lost 4 bases and 5 bases respectively, with 12 bases between them. Libraries were prepared by immunoSEQ multiplex PCR; TCRdb keeps only in-frame clonotypes and omits some of them. This table has roughly 1.5 million clones, about 98% appearing once. The sequence came from a man under 40 in good health. The rearrangement joins TRBV5-5 to TRBJ2-5, with D perhaps TRBD1 or TRBD2 (6 bases each). The sequenced material came from naive CD4+ T cells sorted from blood. The subset: CD45RA+ positively selected. The CDR3: CASSRGPGETQYF. CDR3 DNA: TGTGCCAGCAGCCGGGGGCCAGGGGAGACCCAGTACTTC.